The rows below give T cell receptor beta chains drawn from one sample of a study of shared clonotypes between healthy human individuals. TCRdb keeps only in-frame clones here, not all; method: immunoSEQ multiplex PCR. The sample carries about 1 million clones, approximately 68% recorded once. Sequenced input: memory CD4+ T cells sorted from blood. The source of these receptors is a man in his late teens or twenties in good health. CDR3s include the opening cysteine and the closing phenylalanine or tryptophan. D genes are given only for firm matches. Expanded clones are given a class, and other clones once, few, many or no size at all.

j_gene	abundance	v_gene	d_gene	CDR3aa	CDR3nt
TRBJ2-3	-	TRBV11-2	-	CASSLGVRAGTDTQYF	TGTGCCAGCAGCTTAGGGGTCAGGGCTGGCACAGATACGCAGTATTTT
TRBJ1-4	once	TRBV18	-	CASTSGAANEKLFF	-
TRBJ1-3	-	TRBV5-1	TRBD1	CASSLEGATGNTIYF	TGCGCCAGCAGCTTGGAGGGGGCAACCGGAAACACCATATATTTT
TRBJ1-1	once	TRBV19	-	CASSIDRSNSAEAFF	TGTGCCAGTAGTATAGATCGGTCCAACAGTGCTGAAGCTTTCTTT
TRBJ2-5	-	TRBV27	TRBD1	CASSSHRGSRSETQYF	TGTGCCAGCAGTTCGCACAGGGGTAGTAGGAGCGAGACCCAGTACTTC
TRBJ2-2	-	TRBV19	-	CASSIMFGVTGELFF	TGTGCCAGTAGTATCATGTTTGGAGTCACCGGGGAGCTGTTTTTT
TRBJ2-1	few	TRBV18	TRBD2	CASSQLAGGSYNEQFF	TGTGCCAGCTCTCAACTAGCGGGAGGCTCCTACAATGAGCAGTTCTTC
TRBJ1-6	-	TRBV11-2	-	CASSLGPQRNSPLHF	TGTGCCAGCAGCTTAGGTCCCCAGCGTAATTCACCCCTCCACTTT
TRBJ1-4	-	TRBV11-2	TRBD1	CASSLVLTGGSEKLFF	TGTGCCAGCAGCTTAGTTTTGACAGGGGGGAGTGAAAAACTGTTTTTT
TRBJ1-1	-	TRBV6-4	-	CASSIWDTYDREAFF	TGTGCCAGCAGTATCTGGGACACATACGACCGGGAAGCTTTCTTT
TRBJ2-7	-	TRBV7-2	TRBD1	CASSLSGQGSYEQYF	TGTGCCAGCAGCTTATCGGGACAGGGGAGCTACGAGCAGTACTTC
TRBJ1-4	many	TRBV5-1	-	CASSLQGSEKLFF	TGCGCCAGCAGCTTACAGGGTAGTGAAAAACTGTTTTTT
TRBJ1-2	-	TRBV19	TRBD1	CASSIVGTGDFGYTF	TGTGCCAGTAGTATAGTTGGTACAGGGGATTTTGGCTACACCTTC
TRBJ1-2	-	TRBV28	-	CASSLVGREGYTF	TGTGCCAGCAGTTTGGTTGGGCGGGAGGGCTACACCTTC
TRBJ1-5	-	TRBV11-3	-	CASSLGRERDQPQHF	TGTGCCAGCAGCTTAGGCAGGGAACGGGATCAGCCCCAGCATTTT
TRBJ2-3	-	TRBV5-4	TRBD2	CASSPAGLAAATDTQYF	TGTGCCAGCAGCCCCGCTGGACTAGCGGCGGCCACAGATACGCAGTATTTT
TRBJ1-3	-	TRBV6-1	-	CASSEPLMASGNTIYF	TGTGCCAGCAGTGAACCACTTATGGCCTCTGGAAACACCATATATTTT
TRBJ1-1	-	TRBV19	-	CASSISQENTEAFF	TGTGCCAGTAGTATTTCGCAGGAGAACACTGAAGCTTTCTTT
TRBJ1-1	-	TRBV5-1	TRBD1	CASRLGDQGAGEAFF	TGCGCCAGCAGGTTGGGCGATCAGGGGGCCGGTGAAGCTTTCTTT
TRBJ2-3	few	TRBV5-1	-	CASSVGGFPDTQYF	TGCGCCAGCAGCGTCGGAGGGTTCCCAGATACGCAGTATTTT
TRBJ2-7	-	TRBV10-3	-	CAISGDGGQYF	TGTGCCATCAGTGGGGATGGTGGGCAGTACTTC
TRBJ2-5	-	TRBV7-2	-	CASSLAGIQETQYF	TGTGCCAGCAGCTTAGCCGGGATTCAAGAGACCCAGTACTTC
TRBJ2-1	-	TRBV5-4	-	CASSLTTSYNEQFF	TGTGCCAGCAGTTTGACGACTTCCTACAATGAGCAGTTCTTC
TRBJ2-3	-	TRBV7-2	TRBD2	CASSLKVTSGTSTDTQYF	TGTGCCAGCAGCTTGAAGGTGACTAGCGGGACTAGCACAGATACGCAGTATTTT
TRBJ1-5	-	TRBV6-1	-	CASTDGSFNQPQHF	TGTGCCAGCACCGACGGCAGTTTCAATCAGCCCCAGCATTTT
TRBJ1-4	-	TRBV5-6	-	CASSLGGFVEKLFF	TGTGCCAGCAGCTTAGGGGGGTTTGTTGAAAAACTGTTTTTT